The clone carrying this T cell receptor (beta chain) occurred once. Its antigen is unidentified. Measured with immunoSEQ multiplex PCR; TCRdb has only the in-frame clones, and not every one. Of tens of thousands of clones listed, over 70% were seen once; the top ten hold around 50%. The data originate from a study of T cell responses to AZD1222 COVID-19 vaccine. V was cut by 2 bases and J by 7 bases, with 18 bases left in between. The CDR3 loop spans 15 amino acids. Germline V gene lookup returns CDR1 MNHNY and CDR2 SVGAGI (reference sequence). Study-wide findings and caveats: Donors, mostly white British, included more females; clonal diversity was possibly underestimated. The number of AZD1222 recipients seropositive at baseline was only 5 to 7.

Here the sequenced sample was peripheral blood, taken 28 days after the second AZD1222 dose. This chain joins TRBV6-6 and TRBJ2-7; tentatively, D is TRBD1 (6 bases). This TCR was sampled from an adult who received the AZD1222 COVID-19 vaccine. CDR3 nucleotide sequence: TGTGCCAGCAGTTACGGGCTGAACAGGGAAGAAGAGCAGTACTTC. Translated, it gives CASSYGLNREEEQYF.